This T cell receptor beta chain was found in a study of tumor-infiltrating lymphocytes in primary liver carcinoma (dated 2017 in TCRdb). About the study as a whole: Between late 2015 and early 2016, roughly 5 patients in China with histopathologically diagnosed primary liver carcinoma had their tumors surgically resected. Of the five patients, three men and two women aged 30 to 69 years, four had hepatocellular carcinoma and one had combined HCC and intrahepatic cholangiocarcinoma. The tumors of the five patients were staged as T1-T3 N0M0, with maximum diameters ranging from roughly 4 to 10 cm. Each sample produced about 3.5 to 8 million productive TCRbeta reads, and read depth showed no significant difference between tissue types. TCRbeta repertoire sequencing, expression microarrays and whole-exome sequencing were combined in the study across five regions of each liver tumor, with adjacent normal tissue and blood also included. A total of 35 or so specimens from 5 patients went through TCRbeta repertoire sequencing, namely 25 tumor regions, 5 adjacent noncancerous liver tissues and 5 peripheral blood samples. Repertoires from technical replicates were highly reproducible, with mean shared-clone rates roughly 0.9 and correlation coefficients above 0.95. Broader findings and caveats from the paper: A significantly larger repertoire fraction was made up by the top 250 clones in tumors than in blood (p = 0.039). Only 4 or 5 patients were included in the study, and the authors note that the findings should be validated in a larger study. Only the TCR beta chain was sequenced, so true repertoire diversity is likely underestimated because unpaired alpha chains were not captured. Since the samples were bulk and unsorted, there was no way to compare CD4+ and CD8+ T cell repertoires. Repertoire overlap was higher between tumor regions (mean roughly 35%) than tumor-adjacent (roughly 17%) or tumor-blood (14%) pairs, consistent with antigen-driven expansion.

To note about this clonotype: Its cognate antigen has yet to be identified. A read error may be the cause here, since a much bigger clone is one base away.

TCRbeta-specific cDNA was reverse-transcribed from roughly 500 ng total RNA using a constant-region primer and ProtoScript II reverse transcriptase. TCRbeta libraries were built with three nested multiplex PCR rounds, a slightly modified ARM-PCR procedure. Multiplex TRBV1-TRBV30 forward primers and a Cbeta reverse primer were used in the first two PCR rounds, each of which was run for around 10 cycles. Sample barcodes and Illumina adapters were added in a final 25-cycle PCR using Deep VentR polymerase. Before sequencing, amplicons of 200-500 bp were purified from gel using a QIAquick gel extraction kit. The TCRbeta amplicons were sequenced with 250-bp paired-end reads on an Illumina HiSeq 2500. In the source study's methods: To recover full CDR3 sequences, reads were quality-trimmed using Trimmomatic v0.33 and paired reads were then merged using FLASH v1.2.11. V, D and J germline segments were assigned to the rearranged TCRbeta sequences using MiGEC v1.2.1b. Clonotype statistics and Shannon-Wiener diversity indices were computed with VDJtools v1.0.0. Except for diversity analysis, only each sample's 250 most abundant clonotypes were used in subsequent analyses to reduce sampling bias. The raw public data were reprocessed by TCRdb itself: fastp quality trimming at Q25, MiXCR clonotype calling, in-frame beta chains only. Rows merge per CDR3 protein into single entries with the most common DNA and genes. None of the V and J calls come from the authors' own analysis; TCRdb made them. This sample has approximately 300,000 distinct CDR3 sequences in its table, and less than 75% of those were observed once. Of the sample, roughly 9% falls within the top ten clones.

Measured from the cysteine to the phenylalanine, the CDR3 is 13 residues long. Only the CDR3 part of the read is kept: 39 bases, read in frame from the first base. A distance of 4 bases separates the germline ends of V and J, which lose 0 bases and 2 bases respectively. As encoded in the germline V gene, CDR1 is MNHEY while CDR2 is SVGEGT. RNA from unsorted whole blood was extracted with TRIzol reagent, and germline DNA was obtained with the DNeasy Blood & Tissue kit. At the time of sampling, the patients were treatment-naive and had chronic HBV infection. Approximately 3.9 milliliters of peripheral blood were collected into K2EDTA tubes before surgery.

The origin of this receptor is a man aged 35 to 55 with primary liver carcinoma and hepatitis B virus infection. The chain links TRBV6-2 or TRBV6-3 with TRBJ1-1; no confident D gene assignment can be made. Sequenced: peripheral blood. The nucleotide sequence reads as follows: TGTGCCAGCAGTTACTCGACTAACACTGAAGCTTTCTTT. This codes for CASSYSTNTEAFF.